Listed below are T cell receptor beta chains from one sample, sequenced in a study of blood T cells in healthy people across ages. TCRdb ran MiXCR on the 5' RACE reads and lists one entry per CDR3 protein. The sample contains some 1,500,000 distinct CDR3 sequences, 40% to 45% of which appear only once. What was sequenced was blood. All receptors come from a woman aged 18-29 years in good health. Each CDR3 is given without its conserved first and last residue.

v_call	cdr3_length	j_call	cdr3_aa
TRBV20-1	13	TRBJ1-2	SSLKGTGLHYGYT
TRBV4-3	17	TRBJ2-3	ASSQETVASGGFTDTQY
TRBV6-2/TRBV6-3	11	TRBJ2-3	ASTHHSRDTQY
TRBV6-2/TRBV6-3	15	TRBJ1-5	ASSFHGTGPFNQPQH
TRBV5-5	14	TRBJ1-1	ASSLQGAPMIAEAF
TRBV30	15	TRBJ2-3	AWSPGQGSLGTDTQY
TRBV12-3/TRBV12-4	10	TRBJ2-3	ASSTRVDTQY
TRBV20-1	14	TRBJ1-5	SARRQGKRSNQPQH
TRBV4-1	14	TRBJ1-5	ASSQALALSNQPQH
TRBV7-2	11	TRBJ1-5	ASSLIGYQPQH
TRBV3-1	13	TRBJ2-5	ASSRRTSGKETQY
TRBV18	12	TRBJ2-6	ASHLNSGANVLT
TRBV4-1	14	TRBJ1-1	ASSRGIVQGNTEAF
TRBV7-6	14	TRBJ2-7	ASSPTTGASSYEQY
TRBV7-2	13	TRBJ2-3	ASSVRDSLTDTQY
TRBV7-2	13	TRBJ1-1	ASSLWRGMNTEAF
TRBV12-5	11	TRBJ2-1	ASGLAERTEQF
TRBV7-9	15	TRBJ2-2	ASSSVDSTLNTGELF
TRBV7-2	11	TRBJ2-5	ASSLILQETQY
TRBV20-1	12	TRBJ2-3	SAPPQRSTDTQY
TRBV6-2/TRBV6-3	13	TRBJ2-2	ASSTARGYTGELF
TRBV24-1	13	TRBJ2-1	ATSDRTGGIETQF
TRBV9	14	TRBJ2-1	ASGVGWGAGYNEQF
TRBV20-1	11	TRBJ1-2	SATDSLGYGYT
TRBV6-2/TRBV6-3	14	TRBJ2-3	ASNDRGWTSTDTQY
TRBV6-1	15	TRBJ2-1	ASSEVGLAGAYNEQF
TRBV20-1	11	TRBJ2-3	SARDPQGDTQY
TRBV5-5	12	TRBJ2-6	ASERGDGANVLT
TRBV6-6	13	TRBJ2-5	ASSYGGQYQETQY
TRBV11-2	11	TRBJ2-7	ASSFGPEYEQY
TRBV27	13	TRBJ1-4	ASSARDRGDEKLF
TRBV7-9	10	TRBJ2-3	ASNPIGDTQY
TRBV30	11	TRBJ2-7	AWRVRGDYEQY
TRBV6-5	11	TRBJ1-1	ASSWSANTEAF
TRBV27	14	TRBJ2-3	ASSRGLGRDTDTQY
TRBV25-1	14	.	ASSAILARSYNEQY
TRBV7-9	12	TRBJ2-1	ASVLAGGNNEQF
TRBV11-2	15	TRBJ2-7	ASSLDRISGVSYEQY
TRBV5-4	12	TRBJ1-4	ASSLGTGSEKLF
TRBV11-3	12	TRBJ2-1	AGSVGGSNNEQF
TRBV7-9	14	TRBJ2-2	ASSSRPGFDSGELF
TRBV6-1	12	TRBJ1-1	ASMWERGNTEAF
TRBV6-5	13	TRBJ1-6	ASGPGSSYNSPLH
TRBV21-1	11	TRBJ1-2	ASSKGQPDGYT
TRBV6-2/TRBV6-3	12	.	ASSLPDPYNEQY
TRBV13	14	TRBJ2-1	ASSGRSPFDYNEQF
TRBV12-3/TRBV12-4	13	TRBJ2-3	ASTLAGADTDTQY
TRBV3-1	13	TRBJ1-4	ASSQDRTTGEKLF
TRBV12-3/TRBV12-4	12	TRBJ1-4	ASSGTAKNEKLF
TRBV7-9	13	TRBJ1-1	ASSLFTGAGDEAF
TRBV5-1	11	TRBJ2-4	ASSSGTDGGQY
TRBV2	11	TRBJ1-2	ASLGQGALGYT
TRBV6-6	13	.	ASSSKSGYYNEQY
TRBV10-2	12	TRBJ2-7	ASSERTGEYEQY